A single T cell receptor (beta chain) is shown here with its context. Its antigen is as yet unknown. The CDR3 covers 13 residues. Trimming took off 3 bases at V and 1 base at J, with 7 bases between the two ends. Germline V lookup: CDR1 LNHDA, CDR2 SQIVND (reference sequence). The data are from a study of T cell repertoires in cytomegalovirus infection. Study information: Indicated by public TCR beta signatures were CMV infection and matching HLA type.

Using its own MiXCR run on the reads, TCRdb lists one record per CDR3 protein. The data contain hundreds of thousands of distinct CDR3 sequences, 30% to 40% of them singletons. Whole-study findings and limits: Adding up the frequency of public TCR beta families identified people who carried CMV plus the relevant HLA. Ex vivo, HLA-C-restricted CMV-specific TCR beta clonotypes prevailed over the rest of the response.

The chain recombines TRBV19 with TRBJ2-7; no firm D call. Sequencing was performed on cultured PBMCs, taken from culture after CMV antigen stimulation. The receptor comes from a human donor in good health (CMV status not recorded). Some clones in this sample may be carry-over from other donors' samples. The CDR3 nucleotides are TGTGCCAGTAGTATGACCGGTTCCTACGAGCAGTACTTC. Translation gives CASSMTGSYEQYF.